These T cell receptor beta chains were read from a single sample in a study of long-term antiretroviral therapy in people with HIV. Some clones are missing from TCRdb's copy, which holds only in-frame ones; the method was immunoSEQ multiplex PCR. The profile shows around 9,000 clones, approximately 80% of them singletons. The sequencing used unsorted PBMCs, collected 0.4 years before starting antiretroviral therapy. Receptors originate from a man aged 30 to 39 with HIV. Each CDR3 is given with its conserved first and last residue. The D gene is left open where the match is weak. Clone size is given for some rows only: seen once, a few or many times, or a class if the clone is expanded.

NA	TRBV6-5	NA	TRBJ2-7	14	TGTGCCAGCAGGCCAACAGGGTTTTACGACGAGCAGTACTTC	CASRPTGFYDEQYF
NA	TRBV7-8	NA	TRBJ1-1	13	TGTGCCAGCAGCTTAGGCCGGTACACTGAAGCTTTCTTT	CASSLGRYTEAFF
NA	TRBV5-1	NA	TRBJ2-2	14	TGCGCCAGCAGCCCACCGAGTCCCACCGGGGAGCTGTTTTTT	CASSPPSPTGELFF
NA	TRBV6-5	NA	TRBJ1-6	14	TGTGCCAGCAGTGCCCCGGGGGTCAATTCACCCCTCCACTTT	CASSAPGVNSPLHF
NA	TRBV19	NA	TRBJ2-1	12	TGTGCCAGTACCTCAATACACGATGAGCAGTTCTTC	CASTSIHDEQFF
NA	TRBV14	NA	TRBJ2-4	15	TGTGCCAGCAGCCAAGTGGGGCTTACCAAAAACATTCAGTACTTC	CASSQVGLTKNIQYF
NA	TRBV23-1	TRBD1	TRBJ1-2	16	TGCGCCAGCAGGCCGGGACAGGGGAAAGCTAACTATGGCTACACCTTC	CASRPGQGKANYGYTF
NA	TRBV27	TRBD1	TRBJ1-2	14	TGTGCCAGCAGTTTCGGGGACAGCCTCTATGGCTACACCTTC	CASSFGDSLYGYTF
NA	TRBV4-2	TRBD2	TRBJ2-7	16	TGTGCCAGCAGCCAAGCTCGACGGGGGGGAGAGTACGAGCAGTACTTC	CASSQARRGGEYEQYF
NA	TRBV15	NA	TRBJ2-7	13	TGTGCCACCAGCAGAGAGAGACACGGGGGGCAGTACTTC	CATSRERHGGQYF
NA	TRBV9	NA	TRBJ2-3	13	TGTGCCAGCAGTCGGGGGTCCACAGATACGCAGTATTTT	CASSRGSTDTQYF
NA	TRBV27	NA	TRBJ1-5	17	TGTGCCAGCAGTTCGGGAGGGACTAAGGCCTTCAATCAGCCCCAGCATTTT	CASSSGGTKAFNQPQHF
NA	TRBV9	NA	TRBJ1-4	13	TGTGCCAGCAGCGTAGTAGATCATGAAAAACTGTTTTTT	CASSVVDHEKLFF
NA	TRBV7-2	TRBD1	TRBJ2-6	16	TGTGCCAGCAGCTCGGGACAGGTTCTGGTGGCCAACGTCCTGACTTTC	CASSSGQVLVANVLTF
NA	TRBV5-6	TRBD2	TRBJ2-5	14	TGTGCCAGCAGCAATAGCGGGGGGGTTGAGACCCAGTACTTC	CASSNSGGVETQYF
NA	TRBV5-1	NA	TRBJ1-6	12	TGCGCCAGCCGCTTGGGGAATTCACCCCTCCACTTT	CASRLGNSPLHF
once	TRBV9	NA	TRBJ1-4	15	TGTGCCAGCAGCGTAGGGGGTGCTACTAATGAAAAACTGTTTTTT	CASSVGGATNEKLFF
NA	TRBV25-1	TRBD2	TRBJ2-5	15	TGTGCCAGCGCCACTAGCGGGAACCCCAGAGGAACCCAGTACTTC	CASATSGNPRGTQYF
NA	TRBV6-5	TRBD2	TRBJ2-7	14	TGTGCCAGCGCGCGGGGGAGGAGCTCCTACGAGCAGTACTTC	CASARGRSSYEQYF
NA	TRBV7-2	NA	TRBJ1-2	13	TGTGCCAGCAGCTCGGACAGTCTTGTCGTCTACACCTTC	CASSSDSLVVYTF
NA	TRBV6-6	TRBD1	TRBJ1-5	16	TGTGCCAGCAGTCGATTAATCCGGGACAGGGATCAGCCCCAGCATTTT	CASSRLIRDRDQPQHF
NA	TRBV7-9	NA	TRBJ1-2	15	TGTGCCAGCAGCTTAGCCGGGAGCCAGCTCTATGGCTACACCTTC	CASSLAGSQLYGYTF
NA	TRBV19	NA	TRBJ1-5	13	TGTGCCACCCACACGGGACGCAATCAGCCCCAGCATTTT	CATHTGRNQPQHF
NA	TRBV25-1	NA	TRBJ1-6	14	TGTGCCAGCGGACCAGGGGCCTATAATTCACCCCTCCACTTT	CASGPGAYNSPLHF
medium-sized	TRBV27	NA	TRBJ1-2	13	TGTGCCAGCAGTTTGGAGAGCGGGGTTGGCTACACCTTC	CASSLESGVGYTF
NA	TRBV21-1	NA	TRBJ2-1	13	TGTGCCAGCAGCAAAGCCCCCTACAATGAGCAGTTCTTC	CASSKAPYNEQFF
NA	TRBV19	NA	TRBJ1-1	17	TGTGCCAGTAGTATAGGAGAGGTCAGGGGAGCTAACACTGAAGCTTTCTTT	CASSIGEVRGANTEAFF
NA	TRBV7-9	TRBD2	TRBJ2-1	13	TGTGCCAGCAGTCCTAGCGGGGCCAATGAGCAGTTCTTC	CASSPSGANEQFF
NA	TRBV27	TRBD2	TRBJ2-3	15	TGTGCCAGCAGCTCCCCGGCGGGGGGTTGGAATACGCAGTATTTT	CASSSPAGGWNTQYF
NA	TRBV9	NA	TRBJ2-1	13	TGTGCCAGCAGCACTGAGCAGGGTAATGAGCAGTTCTTC	CASSTEQGNEQFF
NA	TRBV7-2	NA	TRBJ2-1	17	TGTGCCAGCAGCTTAGGTCCACTAGGAGGGGGCCTATACGAGCAGTTCTTC	CASSLGPLGGGLYEQFF
NA	TRBV7-3	TRBD2	TRBJ2-7	14	TGTGCCAGCAGTCCTAGCGGGGCAACCTACGAGCAGTACTTC	CASSPSGATYEQYF
NA	TRBV5-4	NA	TRBJ2-7	15	TGTGCCAGCAGCCCGGGGCTGGACCCATCCTACGAGCAGTACTTC	CASSPGLDPSYEQYF
NA	TRBV28	TRBD1	TRBJ2-2	15	TGTGCCAGCAGCCCGACAGGGCGTGGCACCGGGGAGCTGTTTTTT	CASSPTGRGTGELFF
NA	TRBV28	TRBD1	TRBJ1-3	15	TGTGCCAGCAGTTCATGGGACAGGGCGGGAAACACCATATATTTT	CASSSWDRAGNTIYF
NA	TRBV5-1	NA	TRBJ1-3	15	TGCGCCAGCAGCTTGAGGGCAGGGGCTGGAAACACCATATATTTT	CASSLRAGAGNTIYF
few	TRBV6-1	TRBD1	TRBJ1-6	14	TGTGCCAGCAGTACCGGGACAGAAAATTCGGACCTCCACTTT	CASSTGTENSDLHF
few	TRBV2	TRBD1	TRBJ2-7	12	TGTGCCAGCAGAGGACAGGGGTGGGAGCAGTACTTC	CASRGQGWEQYF
NA	TRBV2	NA	TRBJ1-1	12	TGTGCCAGCAGTGGGAGAGGGGCTGAAGCTTTCTTT	CASSGRGAEAFF
NA	TRBV15	NA	TRBJ1-1	18	TGTGCCACCAGCAGAGCATTGAGGACTTTACGTATGAACACTGAAGCTTTCTTT	CATSRALRTLRMNTEAFF
once	TRBV6-5	TRBD1	TRBJ2-1	14	TGTGCCAGCAGTTACGCTAGACAGGGAAATGAGCAGTTCTTC	CASSYARQGNEQFF
once	TRBV27	TRBD2	TRBJ2-1	16	TGTGCCAGCAGACTACGGGGACTAGCGGGAAACAATGAGCAGTTCTTC	CASRLRGLAGNNEQFF
NA	TRBV9	NA	TRBJ1-3	14	TGTGCCAGCAGCCCAGGGGACTCTGGAAACACCATATATTTT	CASSPGDSGNTIYF
NA	TRBV5-4	NA	TRBJ1-1	12	TGTGCCAGCAGCTTGAGGAACACTGAAGCTTTCTTT	CASSLRNTEAFF
NA	TRBV6-5	TRBD1	TRBJ1-5	14	TGTGCCAGCAGGCCGACAGGGGATGGTCAGCCCCAGCATTTT	CASRPTGDGQPQHF
few	TRBV2	NA	TRBJ1-4	15	TGTGCCAGTTCCGGGACACCGACAACTAATGAAAAACTGTTTTTT	CASSGTPTTNEKLFF
NA	TRBV19	NA	TRBJ1-4	15	TGTGCCAGTAGTGGAGGGGGTTCTGCTAATGAAAAACTGTTTTTT	CASSGGGSANEKLFF
NA	TRBV6-4	TRBD1	TRBJ2-2	13	TGTGCCAGCAGTGACAGGGGGCACGGGGAGCTGTTTTTT	CASSDRGHGELFF
NA	TRBV5-6	NA	TRBJ2-5	19	TGTGCCAGCAGCTTGGCCGGGGTAGTTTTCTCCATCCTTCAAGAGACCCAGTACTTC	CASSLAGVVFSILQETQYF
once	TRBV18	TRBD1	TRBJ2-7	12	TGTGCCAGCTCACCGGGACAGCACGAGCAGTACTTC	CASSPGQHEQYF
NA	TRBV29-1	TRBD1	TRBJ2-7	13	TGCAGCGTCGAATACAGGGGGTCCTACGAGCAGTACTTC	CSVEYRGSYEQYF